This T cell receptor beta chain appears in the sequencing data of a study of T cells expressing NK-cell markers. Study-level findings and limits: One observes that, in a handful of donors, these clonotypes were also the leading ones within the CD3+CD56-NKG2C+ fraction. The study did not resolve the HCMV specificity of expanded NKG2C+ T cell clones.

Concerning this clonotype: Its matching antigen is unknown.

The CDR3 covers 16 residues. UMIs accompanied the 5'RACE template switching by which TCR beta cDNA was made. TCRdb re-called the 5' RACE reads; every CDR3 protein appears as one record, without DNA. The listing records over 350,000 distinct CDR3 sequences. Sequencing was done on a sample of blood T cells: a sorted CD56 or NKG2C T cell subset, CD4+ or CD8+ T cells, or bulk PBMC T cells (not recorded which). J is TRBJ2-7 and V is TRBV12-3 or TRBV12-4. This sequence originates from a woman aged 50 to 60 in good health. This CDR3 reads CASSVQARGDSYEQYF.